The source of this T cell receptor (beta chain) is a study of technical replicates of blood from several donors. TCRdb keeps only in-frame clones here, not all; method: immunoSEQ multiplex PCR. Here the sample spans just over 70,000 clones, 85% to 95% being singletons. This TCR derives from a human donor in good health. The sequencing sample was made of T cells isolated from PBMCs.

CDR3 sequence: CASSFSSGGIEQYF. CDR3 sequence (DNA): TGTGCCAGCAGTTTCTCGAGCGGAGGTATCGAGCAGTACTTC. The rearrangement links TRBV7-9 to TRBJ2-7, with TRBD2 as a possible D gene (5 bases). With 6 bases removed from V and 6 bases from J, the gap between germline ends came to 18 bases. Germline V gene sequence: CDR1 SEHNR, CDR2 FQNEAQ (reference sequence). This CDR3 spans 14 amino acids.